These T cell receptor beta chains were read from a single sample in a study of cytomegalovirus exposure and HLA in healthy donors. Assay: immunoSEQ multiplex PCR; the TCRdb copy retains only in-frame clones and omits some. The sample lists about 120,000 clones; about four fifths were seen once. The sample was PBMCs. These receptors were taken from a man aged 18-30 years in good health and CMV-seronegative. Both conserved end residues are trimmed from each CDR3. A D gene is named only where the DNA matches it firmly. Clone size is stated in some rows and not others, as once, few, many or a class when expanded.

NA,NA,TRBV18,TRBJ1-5,ASSPRQGNQPQH
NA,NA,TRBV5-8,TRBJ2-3,ASSFVAGTDTQY
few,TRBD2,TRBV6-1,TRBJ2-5,ASSGTLAGLRETQY
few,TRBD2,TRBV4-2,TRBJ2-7,ASSQEGLAGGYVYEQY
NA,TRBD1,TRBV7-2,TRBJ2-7,ASSTVTGGVEQY
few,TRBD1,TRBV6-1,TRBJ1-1,ASSEGRQGTAF
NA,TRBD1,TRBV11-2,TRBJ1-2,ASSPGTGYT
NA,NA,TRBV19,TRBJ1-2,ASSIQGLSDYGYT
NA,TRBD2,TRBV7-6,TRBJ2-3,ASSPLAESTDTQY
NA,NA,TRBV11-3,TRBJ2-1,ASSLESGWNNEQF
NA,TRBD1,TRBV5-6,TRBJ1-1,ASSPTGQGGPLNTEAF
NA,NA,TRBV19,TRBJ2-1,ASSYGESSYNEQF
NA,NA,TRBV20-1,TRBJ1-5,RLDSLPSQH
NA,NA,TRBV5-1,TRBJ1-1,ASSQDTITEAF
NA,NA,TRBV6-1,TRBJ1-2,ASSPIRDTYGYT
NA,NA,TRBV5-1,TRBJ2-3,ASSLGGYTDTQY
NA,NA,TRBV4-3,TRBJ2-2,ASSQSPFRQNTGELF
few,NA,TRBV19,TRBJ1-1,ASSIAGGGTEAF
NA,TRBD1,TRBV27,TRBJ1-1,ASSPAWDSEAF
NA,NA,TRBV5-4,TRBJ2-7,ASSSSREPYEQY
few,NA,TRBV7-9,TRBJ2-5,ASSLAGAAEETQY
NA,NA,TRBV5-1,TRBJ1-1,ASSLDGQLNTEAF
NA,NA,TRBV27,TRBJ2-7,ASRGVAYEQY
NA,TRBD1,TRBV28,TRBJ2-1,ASRGTGGSGEQF
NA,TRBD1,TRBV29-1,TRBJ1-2,SVLGQGTYNYGYT
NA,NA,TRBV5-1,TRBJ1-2,ASSLGQGDGYT
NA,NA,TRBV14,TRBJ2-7,ASNLGGSYEQY
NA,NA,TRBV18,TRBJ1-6,ASREGANSPLH
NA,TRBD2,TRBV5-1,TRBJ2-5,ASSLLAGAQETQY
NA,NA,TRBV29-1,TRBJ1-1,SVEEFWAGNTEAF
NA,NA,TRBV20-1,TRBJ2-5,SAAKETQY
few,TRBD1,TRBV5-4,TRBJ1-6,ASSRYRDSNSPLH